A selection of T cell receptor beta chains follows, all from one sample in a study of blood T cells in healthy people across ages. TCRdb re-called the 5' RACE reads through MiXCR, storing one row per CDR3 protein. The sample lists about 1.4 million distinct CDR3 sequences; approximately 59% were seen once. Sequenced: blood. The receptors derive from a man aged 18 to 35 in good health. CDR3s include the opening cysteine and the closing phenylalanine or tryptophan. The order of the fields is clone size, D gene, V gene, J gene, CDR3 protein, CDR3 DNA. The D gene is left open where the match is weak. Some rows have no size entry. The others give once, few or many, or a class for an expanded clone.

-	-	TRBV5-4	TRBJ2-1	CASSSEGRVTYNEQFF	TGTGCCAGCAGCTCCGAGGGGCGGGTAACCTACAATGAGCAGTTCTTC
-	-	TRBV7-9	TRBJ2-1	CATDRSSYNEQFF	TGTGCCACCGACAGAAGCTCCTACAATGAGCAGTTCTTC
-	TRBD2	TRBV7-9	TRBJ2-1	CASTLAGATNNEQFF	TGTGCCAGCACCTTAGCGGGGGCCACAAACAATGAGCAGTTCTTC
-	TRBD1	TRBV20-1	TRBJ1-2	CSARERQGSLLYGYTF	TGCAGTGCTAGGGAGAGACAGGGATCCTTGCTCTATGGCTACACCTTC
-	-	TRBV4-3	TRBJ2-1	CASSQDNPTRGQFF	TGCGCCAGCAGCCAAGATAACCCTACTAGAGGCCAGTTCTTC
-	TRBD2	TRBV14	TRBJ2-7	CASSPSGGRTEQYF	TGTGCCAGCAGCCCTAGCGGGGGTCGGACCGAGCAGTACTTC
once	TRBD2	TRBV11-2	TRBJ2-1	CASSREGLAIYNEQFF	TGTGCCAGCAGCCGGGAGGGACTAGCCATTTACAATGAGCAGTTCTTC
-	-	TRBV12-3/TRBV12-4	TRBJ2-1	CASSFGTEQFF	TGTGCCAGCAGTTTTGGGACTGAGCAGTTCTTC
once	-	TRBV28	TRBJ1-2	CASSSNPAGVPYGYTF	TGTGCCAGCAGTTCAAACCCTGCGGGAGTCCCCTATGGCTACACCTTC
-	TRBD1	TRBV6-5	TRBJ1-2	CASNLGQGGYGYTF	TGTGCCAGCAACTTGGGACAGGGGGGATATGGCTACACCTTC
-	TRBD2	TRBV7-2	TRBJ2-5	CAGGWAGGSLETQYF	TGTGCCGGTGGTTGGGCGGGAGGCAGTTTGGAGACCCAGTACTTC
-	TRBD1	TRBV10-3	TRBJ1-2	CAITGQGSNYGYTF	TGTGCCATCACCGGACAGGGTTCTAACTATGGCTACACCTTC
-	TRBD2	TRBV3-1	TRBJ2-1	CASSPGLAGVYNEQFF	TGTGCCAGCAGCCCCGGACTAGCGGGAGTATACAATGAGCAGTTCTTC
-	TRBD2	TRBV4-3	TRBJ2-1	CASSQDWRGNYNEQFF	TGCGCCAGCAGCCAAGATTGGCGGGGGAACTACAATGAGCAGTTCTTC
-	TRBD2	TRBV7-9	TRBJ2-1	CASSLMGEGYNEQFF	TGTGCCAGCAGCTTAATGGGGGAGGGTTACAATGAGCAGTTCTTC
-	-	TRBV4-3	TRBJ1-2	CASSQDRGIYGSGGYTF	TGCGCCAGCAGCCAAGATCGCGGCATATACGGGTCTGGTGGCTACACCTTC
-	-	TRBV20-1	TRBJ2-7	CSARGDKGGHSYEQYF	TGCAGTGCTAGGGGGGACAAGGGGGGGCACTCCTACGAGCAGTACTTC
-	-	TRBV7-2	TRBJ2-1	CASSFSANEQFF	TGTGCCAGCAGCTTCTCGGCAAATGAGCAGTTCTTC
-	-	TRBV4-1	TRBJ2-7	CASSQLDSTWNEQYF	TGCGCCAGCAGCCAGTTGGACAGTACGTGGAACGAGCAGTACTTC
-	-	TRBV7-2	TRBJ1-4	CASSAPAVYYEKLFF	TGTGCCAGCAGCGCCCCGGCGGTATATTATGAAAAACTGTTTTTT